The source of this T cell receptor (beta chain) is a study of radiation and T cells in renal cell carcinoma. Study-wide findings and caveats: Pretreatment tumor biopsies were lacking, so baseline clonotypes are unknown. From baseline, blood top tumor clonotypes peaked at 2 weeks post-radiation.

Details on this clone: The antigen is not known.

Described time point: baseline pretreatment blood. Stated treatment: 15 Gy SBRT to primary tumor, nephrectomy 4 weeks later. Looked up from germline, CDR1 is GTSNPN and CDR2 is SVGIG (reference sequence). Trimming removed 0 bases from V and 1 base from J, with 6 bases in between. This CDR3 comprises 13 residues. Clones were sequenced by immunoSEQ multiplex PCR, and TCRdb holds only the in-frame ones, with some missing. The table lists about 130,000 clones, roughly 84% of them singletons. This receptor was identified in a woman aged 50 to 60 with renal cell carcinoma. Sequences were derived from blood, sampled from a patient whose treatment included radiotherapy and nephrectomy. This sequence joins TRBV30 and TRBJ1-2; no reliable D call. The CDR3 loop is CAWSVWHNYGYTF. DNA of the CDR3: TGTGCCTGGAGTGTATGGCATAACTATGGCTACACCTTC. The complete variable domain, with remaining parts taken from reference TRBV30 and TRBJ1-2, reads SQTIHQWPATLVQPVGSPLSLECTVEGTSNPNLYWYRQAAGRGLQLLFYSVGIGQISSEVPQNLSASRPQDRQFILSSKKLLLSDSGFYLCAWSVWHNYGYTFGSGTRLTVV.